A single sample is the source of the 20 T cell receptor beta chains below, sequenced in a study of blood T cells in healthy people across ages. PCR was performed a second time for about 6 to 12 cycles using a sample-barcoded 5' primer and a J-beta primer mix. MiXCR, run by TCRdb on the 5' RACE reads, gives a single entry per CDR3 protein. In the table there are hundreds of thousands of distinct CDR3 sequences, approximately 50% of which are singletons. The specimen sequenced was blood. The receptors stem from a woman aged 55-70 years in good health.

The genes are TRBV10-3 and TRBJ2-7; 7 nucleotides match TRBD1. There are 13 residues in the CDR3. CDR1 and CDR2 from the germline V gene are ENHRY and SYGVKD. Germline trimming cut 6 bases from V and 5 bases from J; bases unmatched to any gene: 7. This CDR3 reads CAIRFGTDNEQYF. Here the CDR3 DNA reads TGTGCCATCAGGTTCGGGACAGATAACGAGCAGTACTTC.

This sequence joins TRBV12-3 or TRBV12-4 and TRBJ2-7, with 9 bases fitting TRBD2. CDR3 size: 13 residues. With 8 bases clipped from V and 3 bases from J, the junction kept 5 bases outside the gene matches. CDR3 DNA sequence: TGTGCCAGCGGCCGGCGGGAGGGCTACGAGCAGTACTTC. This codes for CASGRREGYEQYF.

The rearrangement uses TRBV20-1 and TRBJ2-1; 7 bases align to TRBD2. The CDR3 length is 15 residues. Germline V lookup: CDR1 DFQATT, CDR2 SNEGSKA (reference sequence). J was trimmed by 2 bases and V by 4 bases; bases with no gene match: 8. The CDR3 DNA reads TGCAGTGCTACGAGCGGGACCTTCCCCTACAATGAGCAGTTCTTC. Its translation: CSATSGTFPYNEQFF.

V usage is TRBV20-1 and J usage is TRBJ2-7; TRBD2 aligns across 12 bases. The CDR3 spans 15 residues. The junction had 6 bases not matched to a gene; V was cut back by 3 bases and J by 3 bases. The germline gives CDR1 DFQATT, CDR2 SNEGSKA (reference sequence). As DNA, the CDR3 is TGCAGTGCTAGGTCGACTAGCGGGAGCTTCTACGAGCAGTACTTC. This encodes CSARSTSGSFYEQYF.

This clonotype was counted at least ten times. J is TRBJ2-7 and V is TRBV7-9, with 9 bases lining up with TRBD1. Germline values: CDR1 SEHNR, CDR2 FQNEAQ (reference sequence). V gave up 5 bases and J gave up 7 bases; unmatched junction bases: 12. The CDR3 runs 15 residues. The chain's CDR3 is CASSQGTGSLQEQYF. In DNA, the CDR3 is TGTGCCAGCAGCCAGGGGACAGGGAGTCTACAGGAGCAGTACTTC.

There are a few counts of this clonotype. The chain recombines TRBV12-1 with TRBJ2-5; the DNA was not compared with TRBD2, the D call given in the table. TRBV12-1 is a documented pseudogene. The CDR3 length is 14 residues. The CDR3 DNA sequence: TGTGCCAGCAGCCCAGGGACTAGTGCTGAGACCCAGTACTTC. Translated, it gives CASSPGTSAETQYF.

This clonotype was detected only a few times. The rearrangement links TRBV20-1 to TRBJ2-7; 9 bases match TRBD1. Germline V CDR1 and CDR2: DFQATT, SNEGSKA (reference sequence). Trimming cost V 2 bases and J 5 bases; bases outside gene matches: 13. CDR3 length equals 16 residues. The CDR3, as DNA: TGCAGTGCTAGATGGGGGGACAGGGCAAATTCCAACGAGCAGTACTTC. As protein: CSARWGDRANSNEQYF.

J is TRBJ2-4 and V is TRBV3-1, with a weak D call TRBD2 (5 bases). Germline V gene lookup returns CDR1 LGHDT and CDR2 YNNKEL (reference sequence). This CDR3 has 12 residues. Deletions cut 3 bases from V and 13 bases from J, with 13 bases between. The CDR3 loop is CASSQRGLGQYF. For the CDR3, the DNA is TGTGCCAGCAGCCAGAGAGGACTGGGCCAGTACTTC.

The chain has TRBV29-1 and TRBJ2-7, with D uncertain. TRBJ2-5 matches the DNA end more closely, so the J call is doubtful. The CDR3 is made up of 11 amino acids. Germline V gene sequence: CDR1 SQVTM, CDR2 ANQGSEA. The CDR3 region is CSGFTSETQYF. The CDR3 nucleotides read TGCAGCGGTTTCACCAGCGAGACCCAGTACTTC.

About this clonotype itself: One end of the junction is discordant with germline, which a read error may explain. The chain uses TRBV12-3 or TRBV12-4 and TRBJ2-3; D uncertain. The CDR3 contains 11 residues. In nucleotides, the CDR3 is TGTACCAGCAGCCTATTTGGATCGCAGTATTTT. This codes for CTSSLFGSQYF.

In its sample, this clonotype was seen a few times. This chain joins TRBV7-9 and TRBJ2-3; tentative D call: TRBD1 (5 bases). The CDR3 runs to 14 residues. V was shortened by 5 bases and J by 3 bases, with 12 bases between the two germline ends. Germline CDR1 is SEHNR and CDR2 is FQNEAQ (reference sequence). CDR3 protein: CASSVYRGTDTQYF. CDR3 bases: TGTGCCAGCAGCGTGTATAGGGGAACAGATACGCAGTATTTT. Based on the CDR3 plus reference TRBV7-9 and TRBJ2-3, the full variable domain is DTGVSQNPRHKITKRGQNVTFRCDPISEHNRLYWYRQTLGQGPEFLTYFQNEAQLEKSRLLSDRFSAERPKGSFSTLEIQRTEQGDSAMYLCASSVYRGTDTQYFGPGTRLTVL.

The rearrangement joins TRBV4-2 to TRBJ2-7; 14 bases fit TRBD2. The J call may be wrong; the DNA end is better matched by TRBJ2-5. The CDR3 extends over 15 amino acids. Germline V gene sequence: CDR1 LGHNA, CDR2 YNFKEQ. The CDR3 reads CASSKTSGGAETQYF. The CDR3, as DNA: TGTGCCAGCAGCAAGACTAGCGGGGGGGCGGAGACCCAGTACTTC.

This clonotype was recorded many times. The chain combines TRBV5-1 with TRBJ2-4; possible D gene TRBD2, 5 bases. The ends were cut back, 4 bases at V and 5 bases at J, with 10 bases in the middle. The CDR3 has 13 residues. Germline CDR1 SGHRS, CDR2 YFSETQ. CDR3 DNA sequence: TGCGCCAGCAGCCCCGGGGAACAAAACATTCAGTACTTC. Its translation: CASSPGEQNIQYF.

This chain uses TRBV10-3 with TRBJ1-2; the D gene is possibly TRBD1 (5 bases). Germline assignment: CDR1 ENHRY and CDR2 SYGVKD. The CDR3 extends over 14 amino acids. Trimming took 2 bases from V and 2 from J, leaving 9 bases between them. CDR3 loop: CAISERQGNYGYTF. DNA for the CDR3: TGTGCCATCAGTGAGCGGCAGGGAAACTATGGCTACACCTTC.

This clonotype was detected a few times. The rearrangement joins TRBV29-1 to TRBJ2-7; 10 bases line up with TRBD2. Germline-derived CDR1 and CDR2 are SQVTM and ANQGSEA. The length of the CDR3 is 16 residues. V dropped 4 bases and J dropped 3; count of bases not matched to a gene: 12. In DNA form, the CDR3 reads TGCAGCGTTGCGGGGCTAGCGGGAGTTGTGGGCTACGAGCAGTACTTC. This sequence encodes CSVAGLAGVVGYEQYF.

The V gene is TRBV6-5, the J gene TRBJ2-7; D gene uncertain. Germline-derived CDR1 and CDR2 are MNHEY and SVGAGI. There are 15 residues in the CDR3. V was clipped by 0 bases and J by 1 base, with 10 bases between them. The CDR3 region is CASSYSTAGSYEQYF. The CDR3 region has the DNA TGTGCCAGCAGTTACTCGACGGCAGGTTCCTACGAGCAGTACTTC.

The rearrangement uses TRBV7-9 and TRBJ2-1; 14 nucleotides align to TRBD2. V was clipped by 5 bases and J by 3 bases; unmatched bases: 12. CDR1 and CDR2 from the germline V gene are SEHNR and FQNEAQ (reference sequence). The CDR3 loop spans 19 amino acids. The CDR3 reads CASSPSVRGTSGSYNEQFF. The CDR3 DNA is TGTGCCAGCAGCCCATCTGTCAGGGGGACTAGCGGGAGCTACAATGAGCAGTTCTTC.

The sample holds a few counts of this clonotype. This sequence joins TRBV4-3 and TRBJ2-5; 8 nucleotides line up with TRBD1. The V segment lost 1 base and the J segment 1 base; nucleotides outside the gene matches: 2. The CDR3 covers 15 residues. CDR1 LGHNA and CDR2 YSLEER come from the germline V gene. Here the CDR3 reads CASSQGTGGQETQYF. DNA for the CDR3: TGCGCCAGCAGCCAAGGTACAGGGGGCCAAGAGACCCAGTACTTC.

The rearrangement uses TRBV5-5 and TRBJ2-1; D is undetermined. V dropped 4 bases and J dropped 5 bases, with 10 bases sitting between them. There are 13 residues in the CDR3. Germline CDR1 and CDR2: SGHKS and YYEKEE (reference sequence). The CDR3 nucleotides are TGTGCCAGCAGCACCTACCGGGACAATGAGCAGTTCTTC. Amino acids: CASSTYRDNEQFF.

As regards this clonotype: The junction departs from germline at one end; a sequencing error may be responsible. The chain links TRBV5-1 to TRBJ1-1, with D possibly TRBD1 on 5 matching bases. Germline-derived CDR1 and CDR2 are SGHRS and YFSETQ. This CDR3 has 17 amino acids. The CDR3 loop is CASSLSGSNGLKTEAFF. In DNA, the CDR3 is TGCGCCAGCAGCTTGTCAGGGTCGAACGGATTGAAAACTGAAGCTTTCTTT.